Presented here are 27 T cell receptor beta chains from one specimen sequenced in a study of blood T cell repertoires in COVID-19. The method was immunoSEQ multiplex PCR; TCRdb's version includes in-frame clones alone and lacks a portion of them. This table holds approximately 180,000 clones, 89% found once. The sequencing input was PBMCs or T cells enriched from blood (not recorded which). The receptors come from a woman between 35 and 50 years old with acute COVID-19.

The CDR3 loop is CATSRDQYPGTTVGGANVLTF. The CDR3 nucleotides are TGTGCCACCAGCAGAGACCAGTATCCCGGGACAACTGTCGGTGGGGCCAACGTCCTGACTTTC. The V and J genes are TRBV15 and TRBJ2-6; possible D gene TRBD1, 6 bases. V lost 0 bases and J 3 bases, leaving 24 bases between the germline ends. The CDR3 has 21 residues. Germline V lookup: CDR1 LNHNV, CDR2 YYDKDF (reference sequence).

The chain links TRBV12-3 or TRBV12-4 to TRBJ2-7, with 8 bases lining up with TRBD1. CDR3 size: 12 residues. Trimming at V came to 6 bases and at J to 6 bases, leaving 4 bases not matched to a gene. CDR3: CASRLTGVEQYF. CDR3 in DNA: TGTGCCAGCAGGTTGACAGGGGTCGAGCAGTACTTC.

The rearrangement joins TRBV3-1 (or the pseudogene TRBV3-2) to TRBJ1-5; D might be TRBD1 (6 bases). Germline-derived CDR1 and CDR2 are LGHDT and YNNKEL (reference sequence). V lost 3 bases and J lost 5, with 14 bases in between. This CDR3 region has 15 residues. CDR3 coding DNA: TGTGCCAGCAGCCAGGGGGCCCTTATCCATCAGCCCCAGCATTTT. This codes for CASSQGALIHQPQHF.

V usage is TRBV10-2 and J usage is TRBJ2-1; TRBD2 aligns across 14 bases. Germline V lookup: CDR1 WSHSY, CDR2 SAAADI. Trimming removed 3 bases from V and 4 bases from J; junction bases left unmatched: 5. This CDR3 spans 17 amino acids. CDR3 protein: CASSDTRTSGGYNEQFF. DNA for the CDR3: TGCGCCAGCAGTGATACCAGGACTAGCGGGGGGTACAATGAGCAGTTCTTC.

The V gene is TRBV28, the J gene TRBJ1-4; maybe TRBD1 (5 bases). This CDR3 spans 16 amino acids. V lost 0 bases and J lost 4, with 12 bases in between. Germline lookup yields CDR1 MDHEN and CDR2 SYDVKM. The DNA for the CDR3 is TGTGCCAGCAGTTTATGGAGTCTGGGGGGTAATGAAAAACTGTTTTTT. It translates to CASSLWSLGGNEKLFF.

The chain joins TRBV7-2 to TRBJ2-3; the D is unclear. This CDR3 comprises 15 residues. V was trimmed by 4 bases and J by 3 bases, leaving 14 bases between them. Germline loops: CDR1 SGHTA, CDR2 FQGNSA. CDR3 DNA: TGTGCCAGCAGCTCCATGAGTTTAGTTACAGATACGCAGTATTTT. It specifies CASSSMSLVTDTQYF.

This clone turned up a few times. The chain links TRBV7-8 to TRBJ1-5; tentatively, D is TRBD1 (6 bases). CDR3 length equals 15 residues. V was shortened by 4 bases and J by 1 base, with 11 bases between the two germline ends. Germline V gives CDR1 SGHVS, CDR2 FQNEAQ. Here the CDR3 DNA reads TGTGCCAGCAGCTGGGAGGGGGGAAGCAATCAGCCCCAGCATTTT. Encoded protein: CASSWEGGSNQPQHF.

The chain links TRBV7-9 to TRBJ1-3, with D perhaps TRBD1 (5 bases). V lost 5 bases and J lost 1, with 21 bases in between. This CDR3 is built from 18 residues. Per the germline V gene, CDR1 is SEHNR and CDR2 is FQNEAQ (reference sequence). The CDR3 bases are TGTGCCAGCAGCCCAAAGGTATTGGGACTCCGATCTGGAAACACCATATATTTT. This translates into CASSPKVLGLRSGNTIYF.

This chain joins TRBV3-1 (or the pseudogene TRBV3-2) and TRBJ2-2; TRBD2 matches 10 bases. The length of the CDR3 is 17 residues. The germline V gene encodes CDR1 LGHDT and CDR2 YNNKEL (reference sequence). V lost 3 bases and J lost 2; bases outside the gene matches: 6. CDR3: CASSHWLAGANTGELFF. The DNA for the CDR3 is TGTGCCAGCAGCCACTGGCTAGCGGGGGCTAACACCGGGGAGCTGTTTTTT.

The CDR3 loop is CASSLSGVGGGYTF. The CDR3 nucleotides are TGTGCCAGCAGCTTGTCGGGTGTAGGTGGTGGCTACACCTTC. This chain links TRBV5-4 with TRBJ1-2; no firm D call. The germline V gene encodes CDR1 SGHNT and CDR2 YYREEE (reference sequence). The V gene lost 1 base and the J gene lost 7 bases, with 14 bases spanning the gap. The CDR3 totals 14 residues.

The gene calls are TRBV7-9 and TRBJ1-2; 9 nucleotides match TRBD1. This CDR3 is 15 amino acids long. Germline V gene data show CDR1 as SEHNR and CDR2 as FQNEAQ (reference sequence). Trimming at V came to 4 bases and at J to 5 bases, leaving 8 bases not matched to a gene. This CDR3 reads CASSSPGQGIYGYTF. Here the CDR3 DNA reads TGTGCCAGCAGCTCACCGGGACAGGGAATTTATGGCTACACCTTC. The whole variable domain, remainder taken from reference TRBV7-9 and TRBJ1-2, is DTGVSQNPRHKITKRGQNVTFRCDPISEHNRLYWYRQTLGQGPEFLTYFQNEAQLEKSRLLSDRFSAERPKGSFSTLEIQRTEQGDSAMYLCASSSPGQGIYGYTFGSGTRLTVV.

The CDR3 sequence: CASSESGTAGEQYF. In DNA, the CDR3 is TGCGCCAGCAGTGAGTCCGGGACAGCTGGCGAGCAGTACTTC. This chain uses TRBV10-1 with TRBJ2-7; 7 positions match TRBD1. The CDR3 spans 14 residues. J lost 6 bases, V lost 0 bases, and 5 bases had no gene match. Germline V CDR1 and CDR2: WNHNN, SYGVQD (reference sequence).

J is TRBJ1-2 and V is TRBV24-1; weak D call: TRBD1 (6 bases). Trimming left V 2 bases short and J 3 bases short, with 12 bases between. The CDR3 length is 15 residues. The germline gives CDR1 KGHDR, CDR2 SFDVKD. CDR3 in amino acids: CATSDSGTTYYGYTF. CDR3 in DNA: TGTGCCACCAGTGATTCCGGGACAACTTACTATGGCTACACCTTC.

For this clone: Other DNA sequences in this sample translate to the same CDR3. The chain combines TRBV11-2 with TRBJ2-5; D is possibly TRBD1 (6 bases). Trimming took off 0 bases at V and 1 base at J, with 6 bases between the two ends. The CDR3 totals 14 residues. CDR1 is SGHAT and CDR2 is FQNNGV in the germline V gene. The DNA of the CDR3 is TGTGCCAGCAGCTTAGACAGGGGCCAAGAGACCCAGTACTTC. Its protein product is CASSLDRGQETQYF.

The chain employs TRBV10-2 and TRBJ1-5; weak D call: TRBD1 (5 bases). Germline CDR1 WSHSY, CDR2 SAAADI. The CDR3 consists of 13 residues. The ends were cut back, 6 bases at V and 0 bases at J, with 6 bases in the middle. CDR3 nucleotide sequence: TGCGCCAGCAGCAGGGATAGCAATCAGCCCCAGCATTTT. It codes for CASSRDSNQPQHF.

The chain links TRBV9 to TRBJ2-2, with unresolved D. The germline gives CDR1 SGDLS, CDR2 YYNGEE. V shed 2 bases and J shed 0 bases, with 5 bases lying between them. The CDR3 covers 14 residues. The CDR3 bases are TGTGCCAGCAGCGTTTCATCGAACACCGGGGAGCTGTTTTTT. Translated, it gives CASSVSSNTGELFF.

This chain connects TRBV5-1 to TRBJ2-5, with a possible D match to TRBD2 (6 bases). V was cut by 0 bases and J by 1 base, with 13 bases left in between. CDR1 SGHRS and CDR2 YFSETQ come from the germline V gene. The CDR3 length is 16 residues. In nucleotides, the CDR3 is TGCGCCAGCAGCTTGGGTGGAGGGAGTGGCCAAGAGACCCAGTACTTC. It codes for CASSLGGGSGQETQYF.

V is TRBV2 and J is TRBJ2-5; 8 bases line up with TRBD2. The germline V gene encodes CDR1 SNHLY and CDR2 FYNNEI. This CDR3 has 14 amino acids. After removal of 5 bases from V and 3 bases from J, the junction contained 5 bases not matched to a gene. DNA for the CDR3: TGTGCCAGCAGTCGGGGGGGGGCGAAAGAGACCCAGTACTTC. It encodes CASSRGGAKETQYF.

This clone occurred once. The chain couples TRBV6-5 to TRBJ1-5, with D perhaps matching TRBD1 (5 bases). The CDR3 is made up of 14 amino acids. CDR1 MNHEY and CDR2 SVGAGI come from the germline V gene. V lost 3 bases and J lost 3, with 9 bases in between. As DNA, the CDR3 is TGTGCCAGCAGTTATGGGGGGGACAATCAGCCCCAGCATTTT. Its translation is CASSYGGDNQPQHF.

The rearrangement links TRBV11-2 to TRBJ2-1; 8 bases are shared with TRBD2. Germline-derived CDR1 and CDR2 are SGHAT and FQNNGV. The CDR3 covers 16 residues. V was clipped by 1 base and J by 1 base; unmatched bases: 3. The CDR3 nucleotides read TGTGCCAGCAGCTTAGGGAGCGGGAGTTCCTACAATGAGCAGTTCTTC. Translation: CASSLGSGSSYNEQFF.

The chain employs TRBV19 and TRBJ1-2; TRBD1 aligns across 7 bases. V shed 3 bases and J 6 bases; nucleotides not matched to a gene: 4. Germline V lookup: CDR1 LNHDA, CDR2 SQIVND (reference sequence). This CDR3 is 13 amino acids long. CDR3 nucleotides: TGTGCCAGTAGTATGGGACAGTCCGATGGCTACACCTTC. Residues: CASSMGQSDGYTF. Full variable domain (missing parts from reference TRBV19 and TRBJ1-2): DGGITQSPKYLFRKEGQNVTLSCEQNLNHDAMYWYRQDPGQGLRLIYYSQIVNDFQKGDIAEGYSVSREKKESFPLTVTSAQKNPTAFYLCASSMGQSDGYTFGSGTRLTVV.

This clone was recorded only once. The chain employs TRBV11-3 and TRBJ1-1; D is ambiguous. V lost 1 base and J 5 bases, leaving 8 bases between the germline ends. Germline values: CDR1 SGHNT, CDR2 YENEEA. The CDR3 loop spans 13 amino acids. CDR3 nucleotide sequence: TGTGCCAGCAGCTTAGTTTACGGGACTGAAGCTTTCTTT. Its protein is CASSLVYGTEAFF.

The chain carries TRBV4-1 and TRBJ2-4, with D perhaps matching TRBD2 (5 bases). V was clipped by 2 bases and J by 2 bases, with 16 bases between them. Germline CDR1 reads MGHRA; CDR2 reads YSYEKL. There are 17 residues in the CDR3. CDR3 in amino acids: CASSQSVVRGPKNIQYF. The CDR3 nucleotides read TGCGCCAGCAGCCAATCCGTTGTCCGGGGTCCCAAAAACATTCAGTACTTC.

The gene calls are TRBV19 and TRBJ1-1; D may be TRBD1 (5 bases). This CDR3 spans 16 amino acids. In germline, CDR1 is LNHDA, CDR2 SQIVND (reference sequence). The V end lost 3 bases, the J end lost 3 bases, and 17 bases lay between the germline ends. DNA for the CDR3: TGTGCCAGTAGTATCCCATCCGGTGGGGCTTACACTGAAGCTTTCTTT. Translation: CASSIPSGGAYTEAFF.

The J gene is TRBJ1-3, the V gene TRBV10-3; possible D gene TRBD1, 6 bases. Germline V gene data show CDR1 as ENHRY and CDR2 as SYGVKD. This CDR3 has 15 amino acids. Trimming shortened V by 4 bases and J by 7 bases, and 17 bases separated the two germline ends. CDR3 nucleotide sequence: TGTGCCATCAGTGCGTTCAAGGGACAAGCTAACACCATATATTTT. It translates to CAISAFKGQANTIYF.

The V call is TRBV2, the J call TRBJ1-5, with D hard to call. Per germline, CDR1 SNHLY and CDR2 FYNNEI. The CDR3 runs 16 residues. V was cut by 6 bases and J by 2 bases, with 17 bases left in between. The CDR3 spells CASRPSRWMGNQPQHF. The CDR3 DNA reads TGTGCCAGCAGGCCCTCCAGGTGGATGGGCAATCAGCCCCAGCATTTT. The whole variable domain, remainder taken from reference TRBV2 and TRBJ1-5, is EPEVTQTPSHQVTQMGQEVILRCVPISNHLYFYWYRQILGQKVEFLVSFYNNEISEKSEIFDDQFSVERPDGSNFTLKIRSTKLEDSAMYFCASRPSRWMGNQPQHFGDGTRLSIL.

The chain has TRBV27 and TRBJ2-1; TRBD2 matches 7 bases. V lost 6 bases and J lost 2; bases outside the gene matches: 4. This CDR3 has 14 amino acids. Per germline, CDR1 MNHEY and CDR2 SMNVEV (reference sequence). The DNA of the CDR3 is TGTGCCAGCAGCGCCGGGACTACCTACAATGAGCAGTTCTTC. Translation gives CASSAGTTYNEQFF.